The T cell receptor (beta chain) described here comes from a study of graft-versus-host responses after intestinal transplantation. As for this clone: Its target is unknown.

Study observations and caveats: Recipient marrow harbored GvH clones, some of which surfaced first in ileum or blood. Early post-transplant HvG declines were associated with peak circulating GvH clone levels.

Intraepithelial lymphocytes and lamina propria lymphocytes were released through processing of graft tissue. Clones were sequenced by immunoSEQ multiplex PCR, and TCRdb holds only the in-frame ones, with some missing. Here the sample spans fewer than 9,500 clones, around 72% being singletons. The length of the CDR3 is 19 residues. V dropped 2 bases and J dropped 1 base, with 23 bases sitting between them. Per the germline V gene, CDR1 is LNHDA and CDR2 is SQIVND (reference sequence). The source material was ileum tissue, sampled 494 days after intestinal transplant. This TCR derives from a human patient who received an intestinal transplant, so some T cells may come from the graft donor. The chain links TRBV19 to TRBJ1-1, with D perhaps TRBD1 (5 bases). This CDR3 is CASSIRRRQGWVKNTEAFF. The DNA for the CDR3 is TGTGCCAGTAGTATACGGAGGAGGCAGGGCTGGGTAAAGAACACTGAAGCTTTCTTT.